Here is one T cell receptor (beta chain) with its context. This sample is part of a study of blood T cell repertoires in COVID-19. Study-level background: Italy, Spain and the United States were the sources of the convalescent and acute COVID-19 samples. Nucleic acid was either cDNA or gDNA, and it came from T cells, B-cell-depleted T cells, or PBMCs.

The CDR3 contains 13 residues. The V segment lost 5 bases and the J segment 6 bases; nucleotides outside the gene matches: 3. Per the germline V gene, CDR1 is SEHNR and CDR2 is FQNEAQ (reference sequence). Authors' processing steps: Amplification with reference gene primers provided the estimates of nucleated cell counts. TCRdb's table, derived via immunoSEQ multiplex PCR, lists solely in-frame clones and lacks some. Clone size and the V and J calls come from that table; the DNA yielded D and trimming. The sample lists about 200,000 clones, about 84% seen once, with approximately 7.2% in the top ten.

The rearrangement joins TRBV7-9 to TRBJ1-2; 10 nucleotides agree with TRBD1. The sequenced sample consisted of peripheral blood. The sequence was obtained from a woman older than 75 with acute or convalescent COVID-19. The CDR3 sequence: CASSRDRGHGYTF. The CDR3 DNA follows: TGTGCCAGCAGCCGCGACAGGGGGCATGGCTACACCTTC.